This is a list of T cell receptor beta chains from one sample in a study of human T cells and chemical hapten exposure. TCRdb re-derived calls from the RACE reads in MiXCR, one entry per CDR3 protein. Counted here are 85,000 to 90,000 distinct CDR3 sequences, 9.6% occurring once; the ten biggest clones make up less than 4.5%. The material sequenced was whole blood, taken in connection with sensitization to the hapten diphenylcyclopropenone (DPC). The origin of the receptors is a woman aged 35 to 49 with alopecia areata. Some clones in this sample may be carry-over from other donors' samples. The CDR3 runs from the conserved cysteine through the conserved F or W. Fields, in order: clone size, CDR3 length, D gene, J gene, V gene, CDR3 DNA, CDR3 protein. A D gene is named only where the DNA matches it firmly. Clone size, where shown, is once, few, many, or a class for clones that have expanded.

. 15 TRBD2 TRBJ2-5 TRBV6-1 TGTGCCAGCAGTATGGGAGCTAGCGGAAAAGAGACCCAGTACTTC CASSMGASGKETQYF
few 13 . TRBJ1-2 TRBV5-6 TGTGCCAGCAGCTTGTGGGACTTTAATGGCTACACCTTC CASSLWDFNGYTF
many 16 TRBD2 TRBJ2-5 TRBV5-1 TGCGCCAGCAGCTCCTCGGGCGGGGGGAATCAAGAGACCCAGTACTTC CASSSSGGGNQETQYF
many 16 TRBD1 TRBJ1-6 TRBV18 TGTGCCAGCTCACCATTCCGACAGGGGGCTAATTCACCCCTCCACTTT CASSPFRQGANSPLHF
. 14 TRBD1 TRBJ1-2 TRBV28 TGTGCCAGCAGTCGAGACAGGGGGAACTATGGCTACACCTTC CASSRDRGNYGYTF
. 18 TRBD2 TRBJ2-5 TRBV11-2 TGTGCCAGCAGCTTAGATGGGGGACTAGCGGCACCAAAAGAGACCCAGTACTTC CASSLDGGLAAPKETQYF
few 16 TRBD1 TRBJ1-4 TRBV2 TGTGCCAGCAGCGACAGGGGGCAAGTCAACATGGAAAAACTGTTTTTT CASSDRGQVNMEKLFF
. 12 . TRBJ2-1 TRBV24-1 TGTGCCACCAGTTTGGGAAGAGGTGAGCAGTTCTTC CATSLGRGEQFF
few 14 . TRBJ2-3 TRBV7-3 TGTGCCAGCAGCCCGAACAGTGTGTCGAATACGCAGTATTTT CASSPNSVSNTQYF
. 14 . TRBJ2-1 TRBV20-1 TGCAGTGCGGGGAGGACCTCGTATAACAATGAGCAGTTCTTC CSAGRTSYNNEQFF
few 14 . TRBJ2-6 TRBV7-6 TGTGCCAGCAGCTCCCCGGTAGCGGCCAACGTCCTGACTTTC CASSSPVAANVLTF
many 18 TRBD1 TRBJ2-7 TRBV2 TGTGCCAGCTTGGGGATTGGAGCTGGGGACAGGGGACCCTACGAGCAGTACTTC CASLGIGAGDRGPYEQYF
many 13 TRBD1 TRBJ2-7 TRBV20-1 TGCAGTGCTACTAAGGGACAGACCTACGAGCAGTACTTC CSATKGQTYEQYF
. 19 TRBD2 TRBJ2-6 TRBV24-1 TGTGCCACCAGTGATCAAACTAGCGGGGGGCCCTTTGGGGCCAACGTCCTGACTTTC CATSDQTSGGPFGANVLTF
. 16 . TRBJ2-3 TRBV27 TGTGCCAGCAGTTCAACCCGGGACGGCCGCACAGATACGCAGTATTTT CASSSTRDGRTDTQYF
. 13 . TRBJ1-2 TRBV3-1 TGTGCCAGCAGTCAAGGGGGTAACTACGGCTACACCTTC CASSQGGNYGYTF
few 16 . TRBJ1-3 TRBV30 TGTGCCTGGAGTACTCAGGGATTGGGGTCTGGAAACACCATATATTTT CAWSTQGLGSGNTIYF
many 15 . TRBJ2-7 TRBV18 TGTGCCAGCTCACCCCGGACTGGCATCCCCTACGAGCAGTACTTC CASSPRTGIPYEQYF
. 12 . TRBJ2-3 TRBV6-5 TGTGCCAGCAGTGGGGGGTCAGATACGCAGTATTTT CASSGGSDTQYF
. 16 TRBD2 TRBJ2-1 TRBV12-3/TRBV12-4 TGTGCCAGCTCGAATAGCGGGGGTTGGTCCTACAATGAGCAGTTCTTC CASSNSGGWSYNEQFF
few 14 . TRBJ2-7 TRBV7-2 TGTGCCAGCAGCCCGGACAGAAGTTCCTACGAGCAGTACTTC CASSPDRSSYEQYF
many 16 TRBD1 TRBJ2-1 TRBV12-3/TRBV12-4 TGTGCCAGCAGTTCTAATAACAGGGGGGCCTACAATGAGCAGTTCTTC CASSSNNRGAYNEQFF
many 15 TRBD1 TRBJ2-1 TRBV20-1 TGCAGTGCTAGGGACCCCGGGACAGGGCCCAATGAGCAGTTCTTC CSARDPGTGPNEQFF
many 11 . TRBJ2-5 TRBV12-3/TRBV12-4 TGTGCCAGCAGTTTTTCGCGTTCTCAGTACTTC CASSFSRSQYF
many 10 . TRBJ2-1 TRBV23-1 TGCGCCAGCCTCTCGAATGAGCAGTTCTTC CASLSNEQFF
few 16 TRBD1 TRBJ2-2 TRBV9 TGTGCCAGCAGCGCGACAGGGGCAGTGAACACCGGGGAGCTGTTTTTT CASSATGAVNTGELFF
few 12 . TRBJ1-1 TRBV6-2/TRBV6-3 TGTGCCAGCAGTTACGGGCAGCGAGAAGCTTTCTTT CASSYGQREAFF
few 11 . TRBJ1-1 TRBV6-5 TGTGCCAGCAGTTGGGGTCCCGTCGCTTTCTTT CASSWGPVAFF
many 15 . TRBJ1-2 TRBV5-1 TGCGCCAGCAGCTTGGATCGCGCAGATAACTATGGCTACACCTTC CASSLDRADNYGYTF
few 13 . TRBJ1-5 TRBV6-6 TGTGCCAGCACCGGGGGGGGGAGTCAGCCCCAGCATTTT CASTGGGSQPQHF
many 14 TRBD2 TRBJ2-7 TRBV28 TGTGCCAGCGAGAGCGGGGCTACGAGCCACGAGCAGTACTTC CASESGATSHEQYF